The clone carrying this T cell receptor delta chain turned up a few times. Antigen unknown. TCR cDNA was made from PBMC RNA with gamma- and delta-chain-specific primers. TCRdb called clones anew from the RT-PCR reads with CATT. The table lists thousands of delta-chain clones, around 40% of them singletons. These data are taken from a study of delta chains in infants with herpesvirus infections. Study outcomes and limitations: Among Vdelta1 cells, the public clonotype apparently waned within roughly 9 weeks. The study lacked race- and environment-matched controls and was small.

The CDR3 sequence is 14 residues long. V lost 0 bases and J lost 8; bases outside the gene matches: 5. Per germline, CDR1 GEAIGNYY and CDR2 EKD. The source was peripheral blood, collected at time point 4 of longitudinal follow-up. The clonotype originates from a human donor who was a Ugandan infant, either HIV-exposed or HIV-unexposed (not recorded which). V and J are TRDV2 and TRDJ1, with 10 bases lining up with TRDD3. The CDR3 loop is CACDTWGILDKLIF. The CDR3 DNA is TGTGCCTGTGACACCTGGGGGATACTGGACAAACTCATCTTT.